Below are 26 T cell receptor beta chains sequenced from a single sample in a study of shared clonotypes between healthy human individuals. Measured with immunoSEQ multiplex PCR; TCRdb has only the in-frame clones, and not every one. The sample lists around 1,100,000 clones; approximately 80% were seen once. The sequenced sample consisted of memory CD4+ T cells from PBMCs. Described subset: CD45RA-negative fraction. The receptors stem from a young man in good health. Some clones in this sample may be carry-over from other donors' samples.

The V call is TRBV5-1, the J call TRBJ2-1; no definite D call. CDR3 length equals 15 residues. The V gene's germline CDR1 is SGHRS and CDR2 YFSETQ. Trimming left V 2 bases short and J 1 base short, with 10 bases between. CDR3 loop: CASSFSPGSYNEQFF. In nucleotides, the CDR3 is TGCGCCAGCAGCTTTTCACCGGGTTCCTACAATGAGCAGTTCTTC.

The chain recombines TRBV25-1 with TRBJ1-2; D is perhaps TRBD1 (5 bases). From germline, CDR1 is MGHDK and CDR2 SYGVNS. The CDR3 is 14 residues long. Deletions cut 4 bases from V and 8 bases from J, with 17 bases between. CDR3 bases: TGTGCCAGCAGTGTAGGGGAATCCAAATCGGGCTACACCTTC. The encoded protein is CASSVGESKSGYTF.

This chain connects TRBV14 to TRBJ2-3; maybe TRBD1 (5 bases). Trimming shortened V by 4 bases and J by 2 bases, and 10 bases separated the two germline ends. The CDR3 spans 14 residues. CDR1 is SGHDN and CDR2 is FVKESK in the germline V gene. CDR3 sequence (DNA): TGTGCCAGCAGCCCACAGGTGTACACAGATACGCAGTATTTT. Translating it yields CASSPQVYTDTQYF.

This chain joins TRBV5-1 and TRBJ2-7; D tentatively fits TRBD1 or TRBD2 (5 bases each). The germline CDR1 and CDR2 sequences are SGHRS and YFSETQ. The CDR3 consists of 14 residues. V lost 0 bases, J lost 3 bases, and 10 bases lay in between. This chain's CDR3 is CASSLGDRHYEQYF. The CDR3 bases are TGCGCCAGCAGCTTGGGGGACCGCCACTACGAGCAGTACTTC.

This clone has just a few counts. In DNA, the CDR3 is TGTGCCAGCAGCAAAGGGACAGCCTACACTGAAGCTTTCTTT. The encoded protein is CASSKGTAYTEAFF. The V call is TRBV5-4, the J call TRBJ1-1, with TRBD1 identical over 7 bases. Germline loops: CDR1 SGHNT, CDR2 YYREEE (reference sequence). This CDR3 is built from 14 residues. V lost 4 bases, J lost 3 bases, and 6 bases stayed unmatched.

The rearrangement joins TRBV9 to TRBJ2-2; unclear D gene. The V gene's germline CDR1 is SGDLS and CDR2 YYNGEE. The CDR3 is 15 residues long. Trimming stripped 2 bases from V and 4 bases from J, with 12 bases between. The DNA of the CDR3 is TGTGCCAGCAGCGTGAGCTCTCAATCCACCGGGGAGCTGTTTTTT. Translation gives CASSVSSQSTGELFF.

The chain combines TRBV29-1 with TRBJ2-5; unclear D gene. V was pared by 5 bases and J by 1 base, with 5 bases between. The germline CDR1 and CDR2 sequences are SQVTM and ANQGSEA. This CDR3 has 11 amino acids. The CDR3 reads CSVFLQETQYF. The CDR3, as DNA: TGCAGCGTTTTTCTCCAAGAGACCCAGTACTTC.

This clone came up once. The chain recombines TRBV28 with TRBJ2-3; D not resolved. The ends were cut back, 6 bases at V and 2 bases at J, with 6 bases in the middle. CDR3 length: 12 amino acids. Germline assignment: CDR1 MDHEN and CDR2 SYDVKM. This CDR3 reads CASSETTDTQYF. The CDR3 coding sequence is TGTGCCAGCAGCGAGACCACAGATACGCAGTATTTT.

The V and J genes are TRBV28 and TRBJ1-5; the D is unclear. Germline assignment: CDR1 MDHEN and CDR2 SYDVKM. There are 14 residues in the CDR3. The ends were cut back, 3 bases at V and 7 bases at J, with 13 bases in the middle. The CDR3: CASSFPFSLQPQHF. The CDR3 DNA reads as TGTGCCAGCAGTTTCCCGTTTTCCCTCCAGCCCCAGCATTTT.

Comments on this clone: The sample contains more than one DNA sequence encoding this CDR3. This rearrangement joins TRBV28 to TRBJ2-7, with 15 bases identical to TRBD2. The CDR3 runs 15 residues. The V gene end was trimmed by 4 bases and the J gene end by 4 bases; junction bases not matched to a gene: 2. The germline V gene has CDR1 MDHEN and CDR2 SYDVKM. The CDR3 reads CASSSGLAGGYEQYF. In DNA form, the CDR3 reads TGTGCCAGCAGTTCGGGACTAGCGGGAGGTTACGAGCAGTACTTC.

The gene calls are TRBV6-1 and TRBJ2-7, with D perhaps TRBD2 (5 bases). The CDR3 has 14 residues. CDR1 MNHNS and CDR2 SASEGT come from the germline V gene. V gave up 7 bases and J gave up 3 bases, with 16 bases separating them. The CDR3 here is CASIGTRSIYEQYF. DNA for the CDR3: TGTGCCAGCATCGGAACTAGAAGCATCTACGAGCAGTACTTC.

The chain recombines TRBV18 with TRBJ2-6; tentative D call: TRBD1 (6 bases). CDR1 is KGHSH and CDR2 is LQKENI in the germline V gene. Trimming pared 2 bases from V and 0 bases from J, leaving 23 bases between. The CDR3 extends over 21 amino acids. CDR3 region: CASSPIMTGTPLSSGANVLTF. The DNA for the CDR3 is TGTGCCAGCTCACCAATTATGACAGGCACCCCCCTTAGCTCTGGGGCCAACGTCCTGACTTTC.

A few counts support this clone. V and J are TRBV28 and TRBJ1-1; 7 nucleotides agree with TRBD1. V was pared by 11 bases and J by 5 bases, with 5 bases of the junction left unmatched. The CDR3 consists of 11 residues. Per the germline V gene, CDR1 is MDHEN and CDR2 is SYDVKM. CDR3 DNA sequence: TGTGCCGGAGGGACAGAAACTGAAGCTTTCTTT. Translated: CAGGTETEAFF.

This rearrangement joins TRBV28 to TRBJ2-5, with 8 nucleotides matching TRBD1. The V gene's germline CDR1 is MDHEN and CDR2 SYDVKM. This CDR3 region has 12 residues. V dropped 5 bases and J dropped 13; count of bases not matched to a gene: 9. The CDR3 loop reads CASSLPGQGGYF. In DNA, the CDR3 is TGTGCCAGCAGTCTTCCTGGACAGGGTGGGTACTTC. Using reference TRBV28 and TRBJ2-5 for the parts outside the CDR3, the full variable domain is DVKVTQSSRYLVKRTGEKVFLECVQDMDHENMFWYRQDPGLGLRLIYFSYDVKMKEKGDIPEGYSVSREKKERFSLILESASTNQTSMYLCASSLPGQGGYFGPGTRLLVL.

J is TRBJ2-7 and V is TRBV6-6; 8 bases are shared with TRBD1. This CDR3 is 15 amino acids long. Trimming removed 4 bases from V and 0 bases from J; junction bases left unmatched: 5. CDR1 MNHNY and CDR2 SVGAGI come from the germline V gene (reference sequence). CDR3 DNA: TGTGCCAGCAGTTTTCAGGGGGCCAGCTCCTACGAGCAGTACTTC. Translated, it gives CASSFQGASSYEQYF.

The chain carries TRBV7-9 and TRBJ2-3; no clear D. CDR3 length: 14 residues. Trimming removed 1 base from V and 4 bases from J, with 9 bases in between. Germline lookup yields CDR1 SEHNR and CDR2 FQNEAQ (reference sequence). The CDR3 bases are TGTGCCAGCAGCTTAGACGGGTTTCCAGATACGCAGTATTTT. This encodes CASSLDGFPDTQYF.

This clone was found once. The rearrangement joins TRBV5-4 to TRBJ2-3; D might be TRBD2 (6 bases). Trimming removed 0 bases at V and 13 bases at J, with 12 bases between. CDR3 length: 12 amino acids. CDR1 SGHNT and CDR2 YYREEE come from the germline V gene (reference sequence). For the CDR3, the DNA is TGTGCCAGCAGCTTGGACCGGGAGTTGAAGTATTTT. This sequence encodes CASSLDRELKYF.

Comment on this clone: A far bigger clonotype differs at one base, so this is likely a read error. CDR3 DNA: TGTGCCAGCAGCCAGGGGGGCAATCAGCCCCAGCATTTT. As protein: CASSQGGNQPQHF. The chain carries TRBV7-2 and TRBJ1-5; 7 nucleotides line up with TRBD1. The CDR3 consists of 13 residues. The V gene end was trimmed by 5 bases and the J gene end by 2 bases; junction bases not matched to a gene: 0. Germline assignment: CDR1 SGHTA and CDR2 FQGNSA.

This clone was counted only a few times. This chain uses TRBV7-2 with TRBJ1-5; D perhaps matches TRBD1 (5 bases). V was cut by 5 bases and J by 7 bases, with 18 bases left in between. The CDR3 is made up of 15 amino acids. The germline gives CDR1 SGHTA, CDR2 FQGNSA. The CDR3 loop is CASSPGDYPSQPQHF. The CDR3 nucleotides are TGTGCCAGCAGCCCCGGGGACTACCCTAGCCAGCCCCAGCATTTT.

The chain links TRBV27 to TRBJ1-5; D perhaps matches TRBD1 (6 bases). CDR3 length: 17 residues. Germline values: CDR1 MNHEY, CDR2 SMNVEV (reference sequence). Trimming pared 4 bases from V and 0 bases from J, leaving 16 bases between. For the CDR3, the DNA is TGTGCCAGCAGTTCAGTGCGGACAGTAAATAGCAATCAGCCCCAGCATTTT. Translating gives CASSSVRTVNSNQPQHF.

V and J are TRBV7-3 and TRBJ2-3, with D unresolved. The CDR3 consists of 15 residues. Germline V gives CDR1 SGHTA, CDR2 FQGTGA. Trimming pared 1 base from V and 1 base from J, leaving 9 bases between. CDR3 sequence reads: CASSLNTPGTDTQYF. DNA for the CDR3: TGTGCCAGCAGCTTAAATACACCAGGCACAGATACGCAGTATTTT.

V usage is TRBV4-3 and J usage is TRBJ2-1; 10 bases align to TRBD2. The CDR3 has 14 residues. Looked up from germline, CDR1 is LGHNA and CDR2 is YSLEER. V shed 1 base, J shed 12 bases, and the junction held 6 bases outside the gene matches. CDR3 coding DNA: TGCGCCAGCAGCCAAGTTACAGCGGGAGGGCGGCAGTTCTTC. This translates into CASSQVTAGGRQFF.

V gene TRBV4-1 combines with J gene TRBJ1-2; D is unresolved. CDR3 length equals 12 residues. From germline, CDR1 is MGHRA and CDR2 YSYEKL. V lost 0 bases and J 4 bases, leaving 3 bases between the germline ends. The CDR3 spells CASSQDSYGYTF. CDR3 nucleotides: TGCGCCAGCAGCCAAGATAGCTATGGCTACACCTTC.

This rearrangement joins TRBV9 to TRBJ1-3; the D gene is possibly TRBD1 (5 bases). V lost 6 bases and J 1 base, leaving 11 bases between the germline ends. Germline CDR1 is SGDLS and CDR2 is YYNGEE. CDR3 size: 14 residues. The CDR3 loop reads CASNQGLSGNTIYF. CDR3 coding DNA: TGTGCCAGCAACCAGGGACTTTCTGGAAACACCATATATTTT.

This clone was recorded only once. This chain connects TRBV10-3 to TRBJ2-1; 8 bases match TRBD2. Per germline, CDR1 ENHRY and CDR2 SYGVKD. The CDR3 sequence is 19 residues long. The V and J ends lost 0 bases and 4 bases, in that order; junction bases with no gene match: 14. CDR3 loop: CAISESVGAGGRAYNEQFF. DNA for the CDR3: TGTGCCATCAGTGAGTCGGTCGGCGCGGGAGGCCGCGCTTACAATGAGCAGTTCTTC.

V is TRBV5-1 and J is TRBJ2-3; D might be TRBD2 (5 bases). CDR3 size: 15 residues. Germline CDR1 is SGHRS and CDR2 is YFSETQ. With 1 base removed from V and 2 bases from J, the gap between germline ends came to 11 bases. The CDR3 DNA is TGCGCCAGCAGCTTGAGCGGTCATGACACAGATACGCAGTATTTT. Its protein product is CASSLSGHDTDTQYF.